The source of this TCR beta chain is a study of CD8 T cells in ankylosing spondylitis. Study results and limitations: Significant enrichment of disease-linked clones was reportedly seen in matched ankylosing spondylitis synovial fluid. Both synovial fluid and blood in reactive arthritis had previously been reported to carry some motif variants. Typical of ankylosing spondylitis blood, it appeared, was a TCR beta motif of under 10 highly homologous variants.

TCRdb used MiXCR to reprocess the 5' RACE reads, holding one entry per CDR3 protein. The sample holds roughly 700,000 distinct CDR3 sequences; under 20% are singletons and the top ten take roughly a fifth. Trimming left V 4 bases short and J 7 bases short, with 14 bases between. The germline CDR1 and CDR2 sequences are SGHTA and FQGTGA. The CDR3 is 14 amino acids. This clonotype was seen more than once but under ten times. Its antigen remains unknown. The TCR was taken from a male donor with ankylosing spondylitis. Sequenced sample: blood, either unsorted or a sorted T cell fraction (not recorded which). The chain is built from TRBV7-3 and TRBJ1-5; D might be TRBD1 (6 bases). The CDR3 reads CASSSQGPQQPQHF. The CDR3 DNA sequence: TGTGCCAGCAGCTCACAGGGCCCACAGCAGCCCCAGCATTTT.